One sample yielded the 11 T cell receptor beta chains listed below, sequenced in a study of naive and memory T cell subsets. Notes on the study in general: Possibly reflecting memory cells re-expressing CD45RA, a few larger clonotypes occurred in naive repertoires, especially CD8.

An equimolar mix of two oligonucleotides served as the beta constant-region primer for TRBC1 and TRBC2. Ligated cDNA was amplified by four rounds of PCR with nested alpha and beta constant-region primers and SP2. TCRdb independently ran MiXCR on the UMI-ligation and nested PCR reads; one entry per CDR3 protein. The sample shows 150,000 or so distinct CDR3 sequences, 22% of them seen only once. These receptors have no known antigen. What was sequenced was naive CD4+ T cells from blood. Every receptor here comes from a human donor in good health.

The CDR3, as DNA: TGTGCTAGTGGTTTGGTACTGCGGGACAGCTCCTACGAGCAGTACTTC. This gives the protein CASGLVLRDSSYEQYF. The chain uses TRBV12-5 and TRBJ2-7, with D possibly TRBD1 on 7 matching bases. Germline lookup yields CDR1 LGHNT and CDR2 FRNRAP. The CDR3 runs 16 residues. V lost 0 bases and J lost 0, with 12 bases in between.

This clonotype was recorded a few times. CDR3 nucleotides: TGTGCCAGTCTCGGGGACACTTACAATGAGCAGTTCTTC. It is translated as CASLGDTYNEQFF. The rearrangement uses TRBV28 and TRBJ2-1; maybe TRBD1 (6 bases). The ends were cut back, 9 bases at V and 4 bases at J, with 13 bases in the middle. This CDR3 has 13 amino acids. From germline, CDR1 is MDHEN and CDR2 SYDVKM.

The rearrangement uses TRBV6-2 or TRBV6-3 and TRBJ1-1; D call uncertain. The germline gives CDR1 MNHEY, CDR2 SVGEGT. Trimming cost V 9 bases and J 0 bases, with 11 bases left between them. The CDR3 totals 13 residues. CDR3: CASDGRLNTEAFF. The CDR3 region has the DNA TGTGCCAGTGATGGACGGCTGAACACTGAAGCTTTCTTT.

This clonotype was detected a few times. The CDR3, as DNA: TGTGCCAGCAGCCCAGGACAGCCAAATTACGAGCAGTACTTC. This encodes CASSPGQPNYEQYF. The chain has TRBV7-8 and TRBJ2-7, with D perhaps TRBD1 (6 bases). V lost 5 bases and J lost 4, with 15 bases in between. There are 14 residues in the CDR3. CDR1 and CDR2 from the germline V gene are SGHVS and FQNEAQ.

The chain links TRBV20-1 to TRBJ1-6, with D possibly TRBD1 on 5 matching bases. In germline, CDR1 is DFQATT, CDR2 SNEGSKA (reference sequence). This CDR3 contains 13 residues. The V end was cut by 6 bases, the J end by 10 bases, with 16 bases between. The CDR3 DNA sequence: TGCAGTGCAAGGGACGGTCAGGTGTCACCCCTCCACTTT. This sequence encodes CSARDGQVSPLHF.

This clonotype was counted at least ten times. This sequence joins TRBV10-3 and TRBJ2-7; TRBD1 or TRBD2 may be the D gene (5 bases each). In germline, CDR1 is ENHRY, CDR2 SYGVKD. This CDR3 region has 13 residues. Between the trimmed V and J ends, which lost 0 bases and 3 bases, there was a span of 6 bases. This chain's CDR3 is CAISESGGYEQYF. The CDR3 DNA is TGTGCCATCAGTGAGTCTGGGGGCTACGAGCAGTACTTC.

In this sample, this clonotype turned up a few times. The V gene is TRBV27, the J gene TRBJ2-1; TRBD2 might be the D (6 bases). The V gene's germline CDR1 is MNHEY and CDR2 SMNVEV (reference sequence). The CDR3 length is 16 residues. Between the trimmed V and J ends, which lost 6 bases and 9 bases, there was a span of 24 bases. This CDR3 is CASSPYGGERGGEQFF. CDR3 DNA sequence: TGTGCCAGCAGCCCCTACGGAGGGGAGAGGGGTGGTGAGCAGTTCTTC.

This clonotype was recorded a few times. The J gene is TRBJ1-1, the V gene TRBV30; the match to TRBD1 covers 8 bases. Germline lookup yields CDR1 GTSNPN and CDR2 SVGIG (reference sequence). This CDR3 is built from 13 residues. With 3 bases clipped from V and 10 bases from J, the junction kept 10 bases outside the gene matches. CDR3 amino acids: CAWSPGRTGIAFF. The CDR3 DNA sequence: TGTGCCTGGAGCCCCGGAAGGACAGGGATAGCTTTCTTT.

This rearrangement joins TRBV20-1 to TRBJ2-3; no definite D call. Trimming cost V 3 bases and J 8 bases, with 15 bases left between them. The CDR3 is 13 residues long. Looked up from germline, CDR1 is DFQATT and CDR2 is SNEGSKA (reference sequence). In nucleotides, the CDR3 is TGCAGTGCTAGTCCCACCTGGGCCAGTACGCAGTATTTT. Its translation: CSASPTWASTQYF.

The chain joins TRBV12-3 or TRBV12-4 to TRBJ2-3; no definite D call. Trimming shortened V by 3 bases and J by 2 bases, and 12 bases separated the two germline ends. The CDR3 is made up of 15 amino acids. CDR3 sequence: CASSFFSLLTDTQYF. CDR3 nucleotides: TGTGCCAGCAGTTTTTTTAGTTTACTCACAGATACGCAGTATTTT.

This chain links TRBV20-1 with TRBJ1-2; D gene unclear. Germline CDR1 DFQATT, CDR2 SNEGSKA (reference sequence). The CDR3 sequence is 13 residues long. V was clipped by 3 bases and J by 4 bases, with 12 bases between them. CDR3 sequence reads: CSARKITVYGYTF. CDR3 in DNA: TGCAGTGCTAGGAAAATAACGGTCTATGGCTACACCTTC.